The TCR beta chain described here comes from a study of OX40 agonist ivuxolimab in advanced cancers. About the study: Age averaged 60 years (range 23 to 79), and roughly 80% were male.

The assay was immunoSEQ multiplex PCR, and TCRdb's table has in-frame clones only and misses some. The sample consists of approximately 80,000 clones, about 85% of them appearing once. Study-wide results and caveats: In general, CD8+ T cells held more expanded clones than CD4+ did, on average.

V lost 5 bases to trimming and J lost 2 bases; unmatched junction nucleotides: 10. The CDR3 runs to 16 residues. The germline gives CDR1 MDHEN, CDR2 SYDVKM. A word on this clone: Its antigen is unknown.

The J gene is TRBJ2-3, the V gene TRBV28; the match to TRBD2 covers 7 bases. The receptor's source is an adult with an advanced solid tumor such as melanoma, head and neck, liver or kidney cancer. The material sequenced was CD4+ or CD8+ T cells sorted from blood, taken in a trial of the OX40 agonist ivuxolimab. Here the CDR3 reads CASSPPGSGVTDTQYF. As DNA, the CDR3 is TGTGCCAGCAGTCCCCCGGGGAGCGGGGTCACAGATACGCAGTATTTT.